The 3 T cell receptor beta chains below come from one sample, sequenced in a study of cytotoxic CD8 clonotypes in ibrutinib-treated CLL. Clones were read by immunoSEQ multiplex PCR, and TCRdb kept only the in-frame ones, dropping some. This table holds about 68,000 clones, around 80% found once. The sequences come from PBMCs, collected at disease progression, from a patient treated with ibrutinib. The source is a human donor with chronic lymphocytic leukemia.

V gene TRBV29-1 combines with J gene TRBJ2-3, with 8 nucleotides matching TRBD1. CDR1 is SQVTM, CDR2 ANQGSEA, per germline. Trimming took 6 bases from V and 2 from J; bases not matched to a gene: 7. The CDR3 is made up of 14 amino acids. The CDR3 region is CSVDGQGYTDTQYF. CDR3 in DNA: TGCAGCGTAGACGGACAGGGCTACACAGATACGCAGTATTTT.

V is TRBV6-6 and J is TRBJ2-7, with 8 bases aligning to TRBD2. Germline lookup yields CDR1 MNHNY and CDR2 SVGAGI (reference sequence). The CDR3 has 13 amino acids. J lost 5 bases, V lost 10 bases, and 10 bases had no gene match. Written as DNA, the CDR3 is TGTGCCATCTTTTCGGGAGGGCCTAACGAGCAGTACTTC. Protein sequence: CAIFSGGPNEQYF.

The chain employs TRBV7-8 and TRBJ2-4, with a tentative D call TRBD2 (6 bases). Germline V gene lookup returns CDR1 SGHVS and CDR2 FQNEAQ. The CDR3 covers 19 residues. With 0 bases removed from V and 2 bases from J, the gap between germline ends came to 20 bases. CDR3 in amino acids: CASSLARVAAGGTKNIQYF. The CDR3 DNA reads TGTGCCAGCAGCTTAGCTCGCGTAGCTGCCGGCGGGACCAAAAACATTCAGTACTTC.